This T cell receptor beta chain emerged from a study of Ad26.COV2.S vaccination and SARS-CoV-2 variants. Study-level information: Recipients of Ad26.COV2.S got it intramuscularly, once or twice 56 days apart. General study findings and limits: Vaccine and placebo groups showed comparable non-spike TCR breadth.

Described treatment: about 20 received Ad26.COV2.S at low or high dose, single or two shots; 5 received placebo; per-sample allocation not given. Sample collection was performed on day 63 after the first vaccine or placebo injection. TCRdb's table, derived via immunoSEQ multiplex PCR, lists solely in-frame clones and lacks some. Seen here are some 460,000 clones, 80% to 90% observed once, and the top ten hold approximately 1.7%. This CDR3 spans 15 amino acids. Trimming shortened V by 4 bases and J by 2 bases, and 15 bases separated the two germline ends. CDR1 LGHNA and CDR2 YNFKEQ come from the germline V gene. In regard to this clone: Its antigen is unidentified.

The chain is built from TRBV4-2 and TRBJ2-7; D may correspond to TRBD1 or TRBD2 (7 bases each). This clonotype was sampled from a person aged 18-65 years who received the Ad26.COV2.S COVID-19 vaccine or a placebo. This specimen was peripheral blood, taken in a trial of Ad26.COV2.S vaccine versus placebo. The CDR3 spells CASSPTGAGAYEQYF. CDR3 in DNA: TGTGCCAGCAGCCCAACAGGGGCGGGGGCCTACGAGCAGTACTTC.